Listed below are T cell receptor beta chains from one sample, sequenced in a study of identical twins. TCRdb used MiXCR to reprocess the 5' RACE reads, holding one entry per CDR3 protein. Of a few hundred thousand distinct CDR3 sequences in the sample, roughly a tenth were seen once. The specimen sequenced was memory T cells sorted from blood. The receptor set was obtained from a man aged 50 or older in good health. The CDR3 runs from the conserved cysteine through the conserved F or W. D genes are given only for firm matches. A clone size is listed for some rows: how often the clone was seen (once, few, many), or a class if it is expanded.

many	TRBV4-2	TRBJ2-3	TRBD2	TGTGCCAGCAGCCAAGAAATAGCCGGGGGGGGCCACACAGATACGCAGTATTTT	CASSQEIAGGGHTDTQYF
-	TRBV28	TRBJ1-4	-	TGTGCCAGCAGTTTAGTCCAACTGTTTTTT	CASSLVQLFF
few	TRBV20-1	TRBJ2-3	TRBD2	TGCAGTGCTACGGGACTAGCGGGAGCAAGTACAGATACGCAGTATTTT	CSATGLAGASTDTQYF
-	TRBV7-2	TRBJ2-2	-	TGTGCCAGCAGCTTACCGTGGCCGAACACCGGGGAGCTGTTTTTT	CASSLPWPNTGELFF
many	TRBV5-1	TRBJ1-2	-	TGCGCCAGCAGCTCGGGACTTCAGAGCTACACCTTC	CASSSGLQSYTF
-	TRBV11-2	TRBJ1-6	-	TGTGCCAGCAGCTTATCAGGGCGAAGCAATTCACCCCTCCACTTT	CASSLSGRSNSPLHF
few	TRBV6-6	TRBJ1-2	-	TGTGCCAGCAGTTTCGACAGTCGGAGGGGCTACACCTTC	CASSFDSRRGYTF
-	TRBV7-2	TRBJ1-1	-	TGTGCCAGCACCTCATATGGACCCCCTGGAGCTTTCTTT	CASTSYGPPGAFF
-	TRBV7-9	TRBJ1-1	-	TGTGCCAGCAGCTTACTGCGGGACACTGAAGCTTTCTTT	CASSLLRDTEAFF
-	TRBV7-9	TRBJ1-2	-	TGTGCCAGCAGCTCCTCCAATCTTTTTGGCTACACCTTC	CASSSSNLFGYTF
many	TRBV5-1	TRBJ2-7	TRBD1	TGCGCCAGCAGCTTGGCTCCGGGACAGCTCTCCTACGAGCAGTACTTC	CASSLAPGQLSYEQYF
-	TRBV20-1	TRBJ1-3	-	TGCAGTGCTAGAGATCGAGTGCGGAGCTCTGGAAACACCATATATTTT	CSARDRVRSSGNTIYF
-	TRBV5-6	TRBJ2-3	-	TGTGCCAGCAGCCAAATGACCGCATCCACTAGCACAGATACGCAGTATTTT	CASSQMTASTSTDTQYF
many	TRBV28	TRBJ2-7	TRBD1	TGTGCCAGCGGGACAGGGGTCGAGCAGTACTTC	CASGTGVEQYF
many	TRBV9	TRBJ2-7	TRBD1	TGTGCCAGCAGCCCAAGGACAGGGCTCCACGAGCAGTACTTC	CASSPRTGLHEQYF
-	TRBV25-1	TRBJ1-1	-	TGTGCCAGCAGTGAATTCCAGATCTGGGTCTTT	CASSEFQIWVF
many	TRBV13	TRBJ2-7	-	TGTGCCAGCAGCCCCAACGCCCGGGGATACTACGAGCAGTACTTC	CASSPNARGYYEQYF
-	TRBV12-3/TRBV12-4	TRBJ2-5	-	TGTGCCAGCAGCTTCACCCGGACGGCCTCTCAAGAGACCCAGTACTTC	CASSFTRTASQETQYF
few	TRBV2	TRBJ2-7	TRBD2	TGTGCCAGCAGTGAATGGGATAGCGGGGGGGCCTACGAGCAGTACTTC	CASSEWDSGGAYEQYF
many	TRBV4-3	TRBJ1-5	-	TGCGCCAGCAGCCAAGACGTCGGGGTCTACAATCAGCCCCAGCATTTT	CASSQDVGVYNQPQHF
many	TRBV11-2	TRBJ2-1	-	TGTGCCAGCAGCTTAGTCCTACTAAAGGACTTTTACAATGAGCAGTTCTTC	CASSLVLLKDFYNEQFF
few	TRBV11-1	TRBJ2-1	TRBD2	TGTGCCAGCAGCGGGGGACTAGCGGATGAGCAGTTCTTC	CASSGGLADEQFF
-	TRBV27	TRBJ2-4	TRBD1	TGTGCCAGCAGACCCCCCGGACAGGGGAGAGTAGCCAAAAACATTCAGTACTTC	CASRPPGQGRVAKNIQYF
many	TRBV27	TRBJ1-1	-	TGTGCCAGCAGTCCAACGTGGGGCTCGGAAGCTTTCTTT	CASSPTWGSEAFF
-	TRBV15	TRBJ2-1	-	TGTGCCACCAGTTCGTGGGCGGGGGCGAGCTCCTACAATGAGCAGTTCTTC	CATSSWAGASSYNEQFF
-	TRBV14	TRBJ1-1	-	TGTGCCAGCAGCCAAGGTGTGTTGAGGAACACTGAAGCTTTCTTT	CASSQGVLRNTEAFF
few	TRBV5-6	TRBJ1-2	-	TGTGCCAGCAGCCCGGGGACTGCCCGAAATGGCTACACCTTC	CASSPGTARNGYTF
many	TRBV20-1	TRBJ2-1	TRBD2	TGCAGTGCTAGAGGGCTAGCGGGGGGGCCATACAATGAGCAGTTCTTC	CSARGLAGGPYNEQFF
many	TRBV10-3	TRBJ1-1	-	TGTGCCATCAGTGAGTCGGGGTGGCCTGGCAACACTGAAGCTTTCTTT	CAISESGWPGNTEAFF